These T cell receptor beta chains were read from a single sample in a study of OX40 agonist ivuxolimab in advanced cancers. Only in-frame clones appear in the TCRdb table, and some are missing; sequencing was by immunoSEQ multiplex PCR. This table holds roughly 60,000 clones, approximately 90% found once. The sample consisted of CD4+ or CD8+ T cells sorted from blood, taken in a trial of the OX40 agonist ivuxolimab. The origin of the receptors is an adult with an advanced solid tumor such as melanoma, head and neck, liver or kidney cancer. Each CDR3 is given with its conserved first and last residue. Each record gives: J gene, clone size, D gene, V gene, CDR3 DNA, CDR3 protein. A D gene is named only where the DNA matches it firmly. Only some rows state a clone size, as once, few, many or a class for expanded clones.

TRBJ1-2 | - | - | TRBV4-3 | TGCGCCAGCAGCCAAGATCACACCGGGGACTATGGCTACACCTTC | CASSQDHTGDYGYTF
TRBJ1-1 | - | - | TRBV19 | TGTGCCAGTAGTGCCGCCCGGAACACTGAAGCTTTCTTT | CASSAARNTEAFF
TRBJ1-5 | once | - | TRBV19 | TGTGCCAGTAGTATAGTTCCGACAGGATCCAATCAGCCCCAGCATTTT | CASSIVPTGSNQPQHF
TRBJ2-1 | - | - | TRBV5-1 | TGCGCCAGCAGTATACAGGGTTCCTACAATGAGCAGTTCTTC | CASSIQGSYNEQFF
TRBJ2-7 | - | - | TRBV5-4 | TGTGCCAGCAGCTTTGGCGCCGGTGTCTACGAGCAGTACTTC | CASSFGAGVYEQYF
TRBJ2-1 | - | TRBD2 | TRBV28 | TGTGCCAGCAGCAGCGGGGTTTGGGGTGAGCAGTTCTTC | CASSSGVWGEQFF
TRBJ1-1 | - | - | TRBV29-1 | TGCAGCGTTGAAGAACAGAACACTGAAGCTTTCTTT | CSVEEQNTEAFF
TRBJ2-7 | - | - | TRBV23-1 | TGCGCCAGCAGTCAATCCTCCCAGGAAACCTACGAGCAGTACTTC | CASSQSSQETYEQYF
TRBJ2-2 | - | - | TRBV4-3 | TGCGCCAGCAGCCCCCACGGTTTACTCGACACCGGGGAGCTGTTTTTT | CASSPHGLLDTGELFF
TRBJ1-1 | - | TRBD1 | TRBV7-3 | TGTGCCAGCAGCTTAGACAGGGGTGCTGAAGCTTTCTTT | CASSLDRGAEAFF
TRBJ2-5 | - | TRBD1 | TRBV7-2 | TGTGCCAGCAGCCCCGCCTCCGTGGGACAGCCCCCCGGCGAGACCCAGTACTTC | CASSPASVGQPPGETQYF
TRBJ1-2 | medium-sized | - | TRBV7-8 | TGTGCCAGCAGCCCCGAGCGTGGAGCTAACTATGGCTACACCTTC | CASSPERGANYGYTF
TRBJ2-1 | - | TRBD2 | TRBV9 | TGTGCCAGCAGCGTAGGGCGGAGAGGGACTAGCGATAGGAATGAGCAGTTCTTC | CASSVGRRGTSDRNEQFF
TRBJ2-7 | - | - | TRBV7-9 | TGTGCCAGCAGCTTAGCGCGGGGGCGGGACTCCTACGAGCAGTACTTC | CASSLARGRDSYEQYF
TRBJ2-1 | once | TRBD2 | TRBV2 | TGTGCCAGCAGTTTGTCTAGCGGGAGCTATGAGCAGTTCTTC | CASSLSSGSYEQFF
TRBJ1-3 | - | - | TRBV27 | TGTGCCAGCAGTTTATCGCATGGGGGTCTGGTCTCTGGAAACACCATATATTTT | CASSLSHGGLVSGNTIYF
TRBJ2-3 | - | TRBD2 | TRBV27 | TGTGCCAGCAGTTTTAGCGGGCTTAGCACAGATACGCAGTATTTT | CASSFSGLSTDTQYF
TRBJ2-2 | - | TRBD1 | TRBV6-6 | TGTGCCAGCAGCCGGACCGGGACAGGGATTACCGGGGAGCTGTTTTTT | CASSRTGTGITGELFF
TRBJ2-1 | - | TRBD2 | TRBV29-1 | TGCAGCGTTGACTCGGGAGGCAGCTCCTACAATGAGCAGTTCTTC | CSVDSGGSSYNEQFF
TRBJ2-7 | - | - | TRBV19 | TGTGCCAGTAGTCCAGGAGGGTTTTCCTACGAGCAGTACTTC | CASSPGGFSYEQYF
TRBJ1-5 | - | TRBD1 | TRBV23-1 | TGCGCCAGCAGTCAACAAGACAGGGGGCTCGGGGGCAATCAGCCCCAGCATTTT | CASSQQDRGLGGNQPQHF
TRBJ2-7 | - | TRBD2 | TRBV19 | TGTGCCAGTAGTATATCGGGACTAGCGGGAGACGAGCAGTACTTC | CASSISGLAGDEQYF
TRBJ2-4 | - | - | TRBV4-1 | TGCGCCAGCAGCCAAGAGGGGGGCAACGCCAAAAACATTCAGTACTTC | CASSQEGGNAKNIQYF
TRBJ2-7 | - | - | TRBV28 | TGTGCCAGCAGACCGCAGAGTTCCTACGAGCAGTACTTC | CASRPQSSYEQYF
TRBJ2-5 | - | TRBD1 | TRBV13 | TGTGCCAGCAGTGACCGGGACAGGGGGTTGGGAGAGACCCAGTACTTC | CASSDRDRGLGETQYF
TRBJ2-5 | - | - | TRBV6-5 | TGTGCCAGCAGTTACTTCGGGGGCGCGGAAGAGACCCAGTACTTC | CASSYFGGAEETQYF
TRBJ1-1 | - | TRBD1 | TRBV19 | TGTGCCAGTGGATACAGGGGGGGGACTGAAGCTTTCTTT | CASGYRGGTEAFF